The TCR beta chain described here comes from a study of a mutant IDH1 vaccine in newly diagnosed glioma (dated by TCRdb to about 2021). At the level of the whole study: Patients received eight vaccinations in weeks 1, 3, 5, 7, 11, 15, 19 and 23, corresponding to visits V03 through V10. For exploratory analyses, fewer than 30 treated patients had longitudinal TCRB deep sequencing done wherever samples were available. Peripheral blood was collected at six visits: V03 (baseline), V05, V07, V10, V12 and V13. In the chemotherapy-containing groups, vaccination started alongside temozolomide cycles, whereas in patients who had radiotherapy alone it started 4-6 weeks after radiotherapy. Of the approximately 30 treated patients, approximately 62% were male and roughly 38% were female, and a mean age of approximately 40 years was recorded. Before enrollment, patients had received standard therapy of radiotherapy alone, temozolomide alone, or radiochemotherapy with temozolomide; most received the combination.

The full study reports these points: Across multiple MHC alleles, vaccine-induced immune responses were seen in 85% to 95% of patients. Availability determined which PBMC samples were chosen for TCRB deep sequencing. The authors noted that analyses of patient blood samples could not be reproduced because of sample limitations. Pseudoprogression appeared unrelated to alterations in the top peripheral T cell clonotypes detected by TCRB sequencing.

As for this clone: Its antigen remains undetermined. No much larger clone exists at a distance of one base, and base qualities are not known.

The intended sense of this specimen's time point label: week 11, during vaccination. Each vaccine dose, consisting of 300 ug of a 20-mer mutant IDH1 peptide in Montanide, was administered subcutaneously with topical imiquimod. Donors had newly diagnosed WHO grade 3 or 4 IDH1-mutant astrocytomas with loss of nuclear ATRX. The samples were drawn from NOA16, a multicentre, single-arm, open-label phase I trial in Germany that tested a mutant IDH1 peptide vaccine in humans for the first time. Genomic DNA for TCRB sequencing was isolated from EDTA blood with the DNeasy Blood and Tissue Kit. Sequences SGHKS (CDR1) and YYEKEE (CDR2) are obtained from the germline V gene (reference sequence). V is cut back by 3 bases and J by 4 bases, with 2 bases in the junction unmatched. Inclusive of the bounding cysteine and phenylalanine, the CDR3 is 14 residues long. The read is trimmed to its CDR3 DNA, 42 bases read in frame from base 1.

Libraries were constructed by the immunoSEQ multiplex PCR assay. Rearranged TCR beta chain sequences were amplified using the hsTCRB Kit according to the manufacturer's protocol. An Illumina MiSeq was used to sequence the TCRB libraries. In the authors' own workflow: The kit vendor's proprietary platform handled demultiplexing, trimming and gene mapping. The source is immuneACCESS, and TCRdb retained only in-frame sequences with V and J called. Part of the clones is not carried over; for the studies checked, unresolved V genes explain less than half of this, and the remainder is unexplained. The DNA was the basis for D and trimming; V, J and clone size are from that table. Recorded for this sample are some 60,000 clones; more than 80% of them occurred a single time. Around 3.5% of the sample rests with the top ten.

The starting material was PBMCs, obtained from a glioma patient whose treatment included an IDH1 peptide vaccine. The clonotype comes from a man aged 25 to 45 with glioma. The V and J segments used are TRBV5-5 and TRBJ1-1, with 11 middle bases fitting TRBD1. The CDR3: CASSWDRGATEAFF. The sequenced DNA: TGTGCCAGCAGCTGGGACAGGGGGGCCACTGAAGCTTTCTTT.